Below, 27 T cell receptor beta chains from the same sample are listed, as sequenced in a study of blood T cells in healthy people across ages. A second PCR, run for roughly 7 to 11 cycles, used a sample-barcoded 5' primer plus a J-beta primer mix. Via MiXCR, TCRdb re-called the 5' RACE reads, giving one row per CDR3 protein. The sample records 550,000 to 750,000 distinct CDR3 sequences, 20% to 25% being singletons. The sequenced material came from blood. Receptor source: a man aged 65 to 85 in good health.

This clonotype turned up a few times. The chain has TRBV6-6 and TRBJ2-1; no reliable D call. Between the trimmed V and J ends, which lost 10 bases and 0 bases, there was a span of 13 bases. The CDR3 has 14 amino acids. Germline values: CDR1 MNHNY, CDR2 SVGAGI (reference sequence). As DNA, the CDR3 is TGTGCCACCCATCTAGGTGTCTCCTACAATGAGCAGTTCTTC. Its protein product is CATHLGVSYNEQFF.

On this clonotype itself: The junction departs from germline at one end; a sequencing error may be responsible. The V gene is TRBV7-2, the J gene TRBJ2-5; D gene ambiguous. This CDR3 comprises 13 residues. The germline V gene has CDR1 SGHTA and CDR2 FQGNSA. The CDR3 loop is CACSLVGQETQYF. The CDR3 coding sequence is TGTGCCTGCAGCTTAGTCGGGCAAGAGACCCAGTACTTC.

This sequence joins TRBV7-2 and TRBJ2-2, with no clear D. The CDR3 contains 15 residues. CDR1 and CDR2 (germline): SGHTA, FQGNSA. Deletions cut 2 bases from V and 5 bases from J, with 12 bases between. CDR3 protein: CASSLMGKATGELFF. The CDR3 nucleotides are TGTGCCAGCAGCTTAATGGGGAAGGCAACCGGGGAGCTGTTTTTT.

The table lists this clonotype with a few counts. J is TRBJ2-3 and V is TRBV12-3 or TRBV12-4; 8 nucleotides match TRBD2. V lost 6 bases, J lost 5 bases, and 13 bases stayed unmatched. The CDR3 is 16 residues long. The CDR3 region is CASSPYNGRDQDTQYF. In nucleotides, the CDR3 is TGTGCCAGCAGCCCCTATAACGGGAGGGACCAAGATACGCAGTATTTT.

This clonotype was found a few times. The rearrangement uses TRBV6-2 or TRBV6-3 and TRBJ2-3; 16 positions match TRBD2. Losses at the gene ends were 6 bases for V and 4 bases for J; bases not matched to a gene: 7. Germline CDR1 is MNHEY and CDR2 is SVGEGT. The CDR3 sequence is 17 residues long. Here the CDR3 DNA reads TGTGCCAGCAGAAAGGGACTAGCGGGAGGGGCCCCAGATACGCAGTATTTT. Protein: CASRKGLAGGAPDTQYF.

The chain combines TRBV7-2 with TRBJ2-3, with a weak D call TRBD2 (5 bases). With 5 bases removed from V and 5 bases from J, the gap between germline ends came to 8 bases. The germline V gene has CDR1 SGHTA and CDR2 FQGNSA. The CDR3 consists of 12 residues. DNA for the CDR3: TGTGCCAGCAGCATACTAGGAGATACGCAGTATTTT. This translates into CASSILGDTQYF.

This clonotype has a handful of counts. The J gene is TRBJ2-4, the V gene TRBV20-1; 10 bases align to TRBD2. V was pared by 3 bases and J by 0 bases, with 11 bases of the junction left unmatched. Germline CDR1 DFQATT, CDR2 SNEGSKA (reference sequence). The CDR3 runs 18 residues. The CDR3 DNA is TGCAGTGCTAGTGGGGGTACTAGCGGGATGTTAGCCAAAAACATTCAGTACTTC. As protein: CSASGGTSGMLAKNIQYF.

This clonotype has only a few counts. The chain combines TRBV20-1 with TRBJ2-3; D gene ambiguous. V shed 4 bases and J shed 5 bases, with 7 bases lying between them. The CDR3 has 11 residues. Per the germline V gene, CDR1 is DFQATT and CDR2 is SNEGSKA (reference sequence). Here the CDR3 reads CSATPKDTQYF. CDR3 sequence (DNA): TGCAGTGCTACCCCAAAAGATACGCAGTATTTT.

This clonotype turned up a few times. The CDR3 protein is CASSPRREETQYF. DNA of the CDR3: TGTGCCAGCAGCCCCCGCAGGGAAGAGACCCAGTACTTC. This sequence joins TRBV25-1 and TRBJ2-5; possible D gene TRBD1, 5 bases. The CDR3 extends over 13 amino acids. Trimming removed 6 bases at V and 3 bases at J, with 11 bases between. Germline V gene data show CDR1 as MGHDK and CDR2 as SYGVNS.

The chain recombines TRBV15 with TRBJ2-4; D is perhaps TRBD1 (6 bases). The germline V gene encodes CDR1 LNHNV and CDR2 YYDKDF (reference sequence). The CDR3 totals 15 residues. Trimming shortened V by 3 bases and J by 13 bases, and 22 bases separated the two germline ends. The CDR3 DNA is TGTGCCACCAGCAGGGTAGGGACACAGTACAATGAGCAGTACTTC. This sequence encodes CATSRVGTQYNEQYF.

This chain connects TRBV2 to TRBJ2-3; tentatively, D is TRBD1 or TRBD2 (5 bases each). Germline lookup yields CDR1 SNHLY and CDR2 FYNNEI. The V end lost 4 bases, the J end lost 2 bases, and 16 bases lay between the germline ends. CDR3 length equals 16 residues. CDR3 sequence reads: CASSASGLRATDTQYF. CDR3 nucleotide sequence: TGTGCCAGCAGTGCCAGCGGACTCAGGGCCACAGATACGCAGTATTTT. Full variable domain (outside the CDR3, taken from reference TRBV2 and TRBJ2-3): EPEVTQTPSHQVTQMGQEVILRCVPISNHLYFYWYRQILGQKVEFLVSFYNNEISEKSEIFDDQFSVERPDGSNFTLKIRSTKLEDSAMYFCASSASGLRATDTQYFGPGTRLTVL.

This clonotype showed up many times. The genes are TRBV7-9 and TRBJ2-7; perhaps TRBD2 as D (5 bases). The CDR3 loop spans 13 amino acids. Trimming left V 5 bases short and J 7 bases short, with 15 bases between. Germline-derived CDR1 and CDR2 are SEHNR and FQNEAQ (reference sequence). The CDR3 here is CASSLRTPPEQYF. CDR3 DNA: TGTGCCAGCAGCCTCCGGACTCCCCCAGAGCAGTACTTC.

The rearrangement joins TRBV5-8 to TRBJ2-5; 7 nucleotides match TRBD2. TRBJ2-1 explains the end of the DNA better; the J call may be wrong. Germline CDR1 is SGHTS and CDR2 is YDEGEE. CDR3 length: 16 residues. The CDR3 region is CASSFLWGTGGNEQFF. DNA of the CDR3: TGTGCCAGCAGCTTCTTGTGGGGAACGGGGGGAAATGAGCAGTTCTTC.

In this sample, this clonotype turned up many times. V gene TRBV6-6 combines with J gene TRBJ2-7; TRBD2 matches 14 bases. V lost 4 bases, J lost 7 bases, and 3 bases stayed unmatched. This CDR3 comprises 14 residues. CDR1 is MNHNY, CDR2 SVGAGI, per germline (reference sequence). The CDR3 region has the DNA TGTGCCAGCAGTTCCGGGACTAGCGGGAGTGAGCAGTACTTC. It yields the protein CASSSGTSGSEQYF.

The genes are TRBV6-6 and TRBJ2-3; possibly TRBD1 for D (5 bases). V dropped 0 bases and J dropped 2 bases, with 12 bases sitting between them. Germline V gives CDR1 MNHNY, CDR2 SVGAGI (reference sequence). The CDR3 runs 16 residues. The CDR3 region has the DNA TGTGCCAGCAGTTACTCGACTGACAGCTACACAGATACGCAGTATTTT. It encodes CASSYSTDSYTDTQYF.

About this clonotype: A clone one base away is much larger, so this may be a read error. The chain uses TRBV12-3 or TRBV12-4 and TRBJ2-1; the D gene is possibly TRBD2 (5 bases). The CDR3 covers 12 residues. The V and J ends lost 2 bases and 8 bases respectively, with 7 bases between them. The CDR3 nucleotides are TGTGCCAGCAGTTTAACTAGATATGAGCAGTTCTTC. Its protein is CASSLTRYEQFF.

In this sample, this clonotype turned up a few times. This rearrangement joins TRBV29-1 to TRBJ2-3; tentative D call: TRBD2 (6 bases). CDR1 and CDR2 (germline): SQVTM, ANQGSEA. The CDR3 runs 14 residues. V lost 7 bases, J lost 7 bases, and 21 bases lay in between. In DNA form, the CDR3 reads TGCAGCGCCGCGACTAGTACGTCATTTCATACGCAGTATTTT. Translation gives CSAATSTSFHTQYF.

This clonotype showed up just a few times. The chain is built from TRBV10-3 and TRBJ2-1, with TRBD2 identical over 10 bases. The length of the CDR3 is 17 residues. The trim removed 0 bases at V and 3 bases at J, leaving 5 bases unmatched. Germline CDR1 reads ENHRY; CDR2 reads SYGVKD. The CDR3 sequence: CAISESILAGVYNEQFF. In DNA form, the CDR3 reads TGTGCCATCAGTGAGTCGATTCTAGCGGGAGTCTACAATGAGCAGTTCTTC.

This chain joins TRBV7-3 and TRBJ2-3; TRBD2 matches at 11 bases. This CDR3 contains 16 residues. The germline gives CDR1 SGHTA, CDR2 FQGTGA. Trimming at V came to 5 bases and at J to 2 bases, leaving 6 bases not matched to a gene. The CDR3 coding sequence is TGTGCCAGCAGCCCTAGCGGGAGGCCATACACAGATACGCAGTATTTT. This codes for CASSPSGRPYTDTQYF.

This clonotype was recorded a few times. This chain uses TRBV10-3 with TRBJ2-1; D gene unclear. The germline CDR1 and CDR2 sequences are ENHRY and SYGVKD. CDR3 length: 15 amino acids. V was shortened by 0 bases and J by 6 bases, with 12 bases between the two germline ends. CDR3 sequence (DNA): TGTGCCATCAGTGAGTCAGTAGGAGTGGCCAATGAGCAGTTCTTC. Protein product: CAISESVGVANEQFF.

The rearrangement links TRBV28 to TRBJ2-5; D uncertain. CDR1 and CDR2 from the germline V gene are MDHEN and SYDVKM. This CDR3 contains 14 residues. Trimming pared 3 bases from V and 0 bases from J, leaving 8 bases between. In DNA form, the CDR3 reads TGTGCCAGCAGTTTTGTTGTCGACCAAGAGACCCAGTACTTC. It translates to CASSFVVDQETQYF.

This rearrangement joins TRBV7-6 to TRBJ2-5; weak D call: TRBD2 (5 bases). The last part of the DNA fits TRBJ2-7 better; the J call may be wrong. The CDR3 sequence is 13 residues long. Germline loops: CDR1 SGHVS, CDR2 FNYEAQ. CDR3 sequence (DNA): TGTGCCAGCACCCTAGGACGGGGCTACGAGCAGTACTTC. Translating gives CASTLGRGYEQYF.

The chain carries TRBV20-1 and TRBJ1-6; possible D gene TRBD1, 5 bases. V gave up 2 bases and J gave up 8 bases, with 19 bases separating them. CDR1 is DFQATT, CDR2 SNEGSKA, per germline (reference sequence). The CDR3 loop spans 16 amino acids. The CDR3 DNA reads TGCAGTGCTAGAACACTCCGGGGACTGGCTGATTCACCCCTCCACTTT. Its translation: CSARTLRGLADSPLHF.

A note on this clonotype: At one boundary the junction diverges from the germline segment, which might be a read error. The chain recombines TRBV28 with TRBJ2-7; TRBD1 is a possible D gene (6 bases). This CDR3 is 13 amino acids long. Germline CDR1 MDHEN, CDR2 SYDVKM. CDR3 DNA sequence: TGTGCTAGCAAGAACAGGGATCGGGACGAGCAGTACTTC. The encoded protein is CASKNRDRDEQYF.

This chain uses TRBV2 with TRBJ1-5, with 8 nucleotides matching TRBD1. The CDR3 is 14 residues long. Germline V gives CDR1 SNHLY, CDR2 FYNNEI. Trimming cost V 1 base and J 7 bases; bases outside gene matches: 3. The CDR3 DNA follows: TGTGCCAGCAGTGAAGGGACAGGGATCCAGCCCCAGCATTTT. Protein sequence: CASSEGTGIQPQHF.

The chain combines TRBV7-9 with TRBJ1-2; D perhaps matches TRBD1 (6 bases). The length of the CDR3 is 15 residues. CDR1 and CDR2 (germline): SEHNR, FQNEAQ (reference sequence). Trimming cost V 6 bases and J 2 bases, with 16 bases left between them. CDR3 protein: CASRSPGGLNYGYTF. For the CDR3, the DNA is TGTGCCAGCAGATCTCCCGGGGGGCTGAACTATGGCTACACCTTC. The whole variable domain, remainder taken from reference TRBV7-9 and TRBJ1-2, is DTGVSQNPRHKITKRGQNVTFRCDPISEHNRLYWYRQTLGQGPEFLTYFQNEAQLEKSRLLSDRFSAERPKGSFSTLEIQRTEQGDSAMYLCASRSPGGLNYGYTFGSGTRLTVV.

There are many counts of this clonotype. CDR3 region: CSARAVTGDPYEQYF. The CDR3 DNA reads TGCAGTGCTAGAGCGGTGACAGGTGATCCCTACGAGCAGTACTTC. The genes are TRBV20-1 and TRBJ2-7, with TRBD1 as a possible D gene (6 bases). Germline V gene data show CDR1 as DFQATT and CDR2 as SNEGSKA (reference sequence). Trimming cost V 1 base and J 2 bases, with 15 bases left between them. The CDR3 has 15 residues.